This TCR beta chain was identified in a study of blood T cell repertoires in COVID-19. Study-wide background: Sites across the United States, Italy and Spain contributed samples from acute and convalescent COVID-19. Sample material is recorded as cDNA or gDNA derived from T cells, B-cell-depleted T cells, or PBMCs.

In the original workflow: Amplification with reference gene primers provided the estimates of nucleated cell counts. Sequencing used immunoSEQ multiplex PCR; TCRdb keeps in-frame clones, though not all of them. The V and J calls and clone size come from that table; D and trimming were worked out from the DNA. The sample carries approximately 450,000 clones, about 89% recorded once. Germline loops: CDR1 SGHTA, CDR2 FQGTGA. CDR3 length: 15 residues. The V segment lost 7 bases and the J segment 3 bases; nucleotides outside the gene matches: 10. The clonotype comes from a woman aged 25-40 years with acute or convalescent COVID-19. This chain links TRBV7-3 with TRBJ2-3; 7 bases are a match to TRBD2. The material sequenced was peripheral blood. The CDR3 region is CASTIAGALTDTQYF. DNA for the CDR3: TGTGCCAGCACCATAGCGGGCGCCTTAACAGATACGCAGTATTTT.